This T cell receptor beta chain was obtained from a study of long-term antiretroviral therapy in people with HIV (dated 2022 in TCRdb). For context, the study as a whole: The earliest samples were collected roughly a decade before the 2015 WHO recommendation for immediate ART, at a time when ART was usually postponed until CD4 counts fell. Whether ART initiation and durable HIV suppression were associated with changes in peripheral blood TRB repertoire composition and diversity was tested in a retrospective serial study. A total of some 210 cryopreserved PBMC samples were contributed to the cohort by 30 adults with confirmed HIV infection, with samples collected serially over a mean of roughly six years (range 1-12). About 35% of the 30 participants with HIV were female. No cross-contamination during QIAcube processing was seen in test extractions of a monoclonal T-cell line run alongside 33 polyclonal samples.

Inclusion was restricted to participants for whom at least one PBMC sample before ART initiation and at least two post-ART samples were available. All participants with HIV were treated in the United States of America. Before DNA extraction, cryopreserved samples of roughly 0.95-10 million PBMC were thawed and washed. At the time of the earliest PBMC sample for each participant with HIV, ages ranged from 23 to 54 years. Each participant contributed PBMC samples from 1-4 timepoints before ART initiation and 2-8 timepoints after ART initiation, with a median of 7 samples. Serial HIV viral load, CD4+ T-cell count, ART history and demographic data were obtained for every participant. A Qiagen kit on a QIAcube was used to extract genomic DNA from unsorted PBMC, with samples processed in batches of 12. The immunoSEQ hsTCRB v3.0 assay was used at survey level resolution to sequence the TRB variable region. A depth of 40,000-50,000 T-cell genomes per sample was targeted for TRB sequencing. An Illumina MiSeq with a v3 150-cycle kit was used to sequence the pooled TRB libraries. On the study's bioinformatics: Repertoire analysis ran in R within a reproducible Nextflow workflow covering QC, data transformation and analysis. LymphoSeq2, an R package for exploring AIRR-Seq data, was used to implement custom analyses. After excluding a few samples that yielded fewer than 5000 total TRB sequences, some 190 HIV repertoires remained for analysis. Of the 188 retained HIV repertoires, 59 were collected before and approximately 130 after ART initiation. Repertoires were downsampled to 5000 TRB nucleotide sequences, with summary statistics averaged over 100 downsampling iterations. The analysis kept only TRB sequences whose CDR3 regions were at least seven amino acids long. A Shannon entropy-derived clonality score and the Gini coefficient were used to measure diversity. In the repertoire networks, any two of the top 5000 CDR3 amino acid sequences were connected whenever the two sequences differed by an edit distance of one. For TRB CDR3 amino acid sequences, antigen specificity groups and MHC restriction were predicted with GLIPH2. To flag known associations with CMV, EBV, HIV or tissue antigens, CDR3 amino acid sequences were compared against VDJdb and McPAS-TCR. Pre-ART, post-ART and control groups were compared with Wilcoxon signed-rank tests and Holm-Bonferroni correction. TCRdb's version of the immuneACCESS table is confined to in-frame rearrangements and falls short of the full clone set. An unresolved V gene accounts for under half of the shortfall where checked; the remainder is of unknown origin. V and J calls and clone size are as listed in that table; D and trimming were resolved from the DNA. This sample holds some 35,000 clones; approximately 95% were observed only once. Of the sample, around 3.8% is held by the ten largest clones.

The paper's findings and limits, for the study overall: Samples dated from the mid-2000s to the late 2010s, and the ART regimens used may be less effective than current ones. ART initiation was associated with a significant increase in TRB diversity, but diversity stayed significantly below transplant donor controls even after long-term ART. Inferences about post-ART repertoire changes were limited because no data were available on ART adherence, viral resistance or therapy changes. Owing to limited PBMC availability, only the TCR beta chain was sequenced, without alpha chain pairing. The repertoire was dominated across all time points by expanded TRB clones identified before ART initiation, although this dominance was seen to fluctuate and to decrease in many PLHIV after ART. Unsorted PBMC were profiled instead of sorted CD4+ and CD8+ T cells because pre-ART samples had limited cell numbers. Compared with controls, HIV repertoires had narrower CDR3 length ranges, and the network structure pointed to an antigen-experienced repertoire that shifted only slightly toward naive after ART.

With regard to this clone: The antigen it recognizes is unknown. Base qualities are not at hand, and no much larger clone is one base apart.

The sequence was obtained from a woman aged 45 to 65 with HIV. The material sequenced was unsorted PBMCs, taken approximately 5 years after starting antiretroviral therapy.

The DNA sequence reads TGTGCCAGCAGCTTGTCTGGAGGGCTCCATGGCTACACCTTC. Its coded protein is CASSLSGGLHGYTF. This sequence uses TRBV5-5 and TRBJ1-2; the D segment cannot be called with confidence. Looking up the germline V gene (reference sequence) yields CDR1 SGHKS and CDR2 YYEKEE. V was cut back by 1 base and J by 6 bases, leaving a gap of 13 bases between them. The CDR3 covers 14 residues, taking in both the cysteine and the phenylalanine. Only CDR3 DNA remains: 42 bases, in frame from the first base. The reference TRBV5-5 and TRBJ1-2 proteins fill in what lies around the CDR3, so the full variable domain reads DAGVTQSPTHLIKTRGQQVTLRCSPISGHKSVSWYQQVLGQGPQFIFQYYEKEERGRGNFPDRFSARQFPNYSSELNVNALLLGDSALYLCASSLSGGLHGYTFGSGTRLTVV.